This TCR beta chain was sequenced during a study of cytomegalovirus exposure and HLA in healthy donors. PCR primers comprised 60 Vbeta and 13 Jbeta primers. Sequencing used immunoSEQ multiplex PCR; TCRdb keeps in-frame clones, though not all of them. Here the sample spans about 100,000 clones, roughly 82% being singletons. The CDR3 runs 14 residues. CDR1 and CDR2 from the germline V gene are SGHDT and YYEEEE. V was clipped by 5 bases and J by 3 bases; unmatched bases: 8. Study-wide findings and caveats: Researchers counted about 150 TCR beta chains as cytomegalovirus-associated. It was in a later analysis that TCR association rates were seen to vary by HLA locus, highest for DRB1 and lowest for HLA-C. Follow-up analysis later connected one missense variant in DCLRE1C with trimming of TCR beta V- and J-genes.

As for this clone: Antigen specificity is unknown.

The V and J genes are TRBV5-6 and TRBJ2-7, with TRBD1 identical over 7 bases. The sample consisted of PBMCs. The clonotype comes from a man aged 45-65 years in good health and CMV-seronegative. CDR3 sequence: CASRSGTEHYEQYF. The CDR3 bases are TGTGCCAGCAGGTCCGGGACAGAACACTACGAGCAGTACTTC.